The present T cell receptor beta chain was sequenced within a study of blood T cell repertoires in COVID-19. Across the study: T cells, B-cell-depleted T cells, or PBMCs supplied cDNA or gDNA.

The assay was immunoSEQ multiplex PCR, and TCRdb's table has in-frame clones only and misses some. The profile shows 150,000 to 200,000 clones, about 83% of them singletons. CDR1 is MDHEN, CDR2 SYDVKM, per germline. After removal of 2 bases from V and 4 bases from J, the junction contained 12 bases not matched to a gene. The CDR3 has 17 amino acids. The sequenced sample was peripheral blood. The J gene is TRBJ2-3, the V gene TRBV28, with 7 bases aligning to TRBD2. The receptor comes from a man younger than 30 with active or convalescent COVID-19. DNA for the CDR3: TGTGCCAGCAGTTTAGGAGGGAGGGGCGGTGGGGCAGATACGCAGTATTTT. Protein sequence: CASSLGGRGGGADTQYF.